These T cell receptor beta chains were read from a single sample in a study of cytomegalovirus exposure and HLA in healthy donors. TCRdb's table, derived via immunoSEQ multiplex PCR, lists solely in-frame clones and lacks some. This sample yields 200,000 or so clones, of which around 88% are seen a single time; 2.9% belongs to the top ten. The sequenced material came from PBMCs. The origin of the receptors is a young woman in good health and CMV-seronegative. Both conserved end residues are part of each CDR3. Clone size is shown for a subset of rows, as once, few, many or a class of expanded clone.

>TRBJ2-3|TRBV9|NA
CASSVGAFGGGPGALTQYF
>TRBJ2-7|TRBV6-6|NA
CASSSLGTGGSYEQYF
>TRBJ2-7|TRBV6-1|NA
CASSEEGGSSYEQYF
>TRBJ1-1|TRBV27|NA
CASSPHRDSLNTEAFF
>TRBJ2-1|TRBV14|once
CASSPKGLAGGGNEQFF
>TRBJ2-1|TRBV25-1|NA
CASSSYLGREGNEQFF
>TRBJ2-3|TRBV13|NA
CASTSSGSPDTQYF
>TRBJ1-3|TRBV6-1|NA
CASSDGTGGNTIYF
>TRBJ2-7|TRBV18|few
CASSPRGDGTGIYEQYF
>TRBJ2-5|TRBV13|NA
CASSSSQPGGFETQYF
>TRBJ2-3|TRBV25-1|NA
CASSESAGFGTDTQYF
>TRBJ1-1|TRBV20-1|NA
CSARRTEAFF
>TRBJ1-1|TRBV29-1|NA
CSVSKLPTGKDTEAFF
>TRBJ1-3|TRBV4-2|NA
CASSPTGGGGNTIYF
>TRBJ2-7|TRBV5-6|NA
CASSLRGGPFYEQYF
>TRBJ2-6|TRBV9|NA
CASSPTVGKSGANVLTF
>TRBJ1-1|TRBV27|NA
CASRAEVNTEAFF
>TRBJ2-3|TRBV5-4|NA
CASSPTGRGPDTQYF
>TRBJ2-5|TRBV6-5|NA
CASRNRVYETQYF
>TRBJ1-2|TRBV12-2|NA
CASRLEDNPNYGYTF
>TRBJ2-7|TRBV28|NA
CASSLDFGSSSDRAHEQYF
>TRBJ2-1|TRBV7-7|once
CASSSTFSSYNEQFF
>TRBJ1-2|TRBV27|NA
CASSGQGLGYTF
>TRBJ2-7|TRBV28|NA
CASSLVGGYEQYF
>TRBJ2-7|TRBV28|once
CASSLRTDGSEQYF
>TRBJ2-1|TRBV5-4|NA
CASRSLSGRADEQFF
>TRBJ2-7|TRBV14|NA
CASSSLAGSYEQYF
>TRBJ2-7|TRBV27|NA
CASSFSESYEQYF
>TRBJ1-5|TRBV28|NA
CASSLDRGGQPQHF
>TRBJ1-2|TRBV5-6|NA
CASSYWTDNGYTF
>TRBJ1-5|TRBV27|NA
CASSLYPDREIQPQHF
>TRBJ2-2|TRBV19|NA
CASSPGGGAGELFF
>TRBJ2-1|TRBV28|NA
CASSFSPGGAGGNEQFF
>TRBJ2-7|TRBV4-1|NA
CASSPGLAGGFSYEQYF
>TRBJ2-3|TRBV4-1|NA
CASSQVVFLAGGRGTDTQYF
>TRBJ2-1|TRBV11-3|NA
CASSPSGSINEQFF
>TRBJ2-3|TRBV7-3|NA
CASSSSLAGPDTQYF
>TRBJ1-3|TRBV27|NA
CASSLDRGGGNTIYF
>TRBJ2-7|TRBV7-2|NA
CASSSYSTSGSYEQYF
>TRBJ2-1|TRBV19|NA
CASSKTVPSSYNEQFF
>TRBJ2-7|TRBV27|NA
CASSSTDSYEQYF
>TRBJ2-6|TRBV5-1|once
CASSLRGSGANVLTF
>TRBJ1-4|TRBV4-1|NA
CASRGTGQEKLFF
>TRBJ1-1|TRBV5-6|NA
CASSLAGGLVTEAFF
>TRBJ2-7|TRBV7-2|NA
CASSFLGSGLASYEQYF
>TRBJ1-2|TRBV7-9|NA
CASSSDNRAYYGYTF
>TRBJ2-3|TRBV5-1|NA
CASSLYPWSRQVIDTQYF
>TRBJ2-7|TRBV4-1|NA
CASSQRLLSYEQYF
>TRBJ2-1|TRBV2|NA
CASILTGGLNNEQFF
>TRBJ1-1|TRBV5-1|NA
CASSFRHNTEAFF
>TRBJ2-3|TRBV5-5|once
CASSSAGLAGADTQYF
>TRBJ1-2|TRBV16|few
CASSTGNGYTF
>TRBJ2-4|TRBV9|NA
CASSVAGSPKNIQYF
>TRBJ2-1|TRBV5-1|NA
CASSSPLPLAGNYNEQFF
>TRBJ1-1|TRBV7-9|NA
CASTEAGVTEAFF
>TRBJ2-7|TRBV11-3|few
CASPGGSTYEQYF
>TRBJ1-4|TRBV14|NA
CASSLARGGHQGKLFF